Listed below are T cell receptor beta chains from one sample, sequenced in a study of CD8 T cells in ankylosing spondylitis. TCRdb passed the 5' RACE reads through MiXCR, listing each CDR3 protein once. The sample yields about 40,000 distinct CDR3 sequences, approximately 15% seen once. Sequencing was performed on blood. The receptors were gathered from a male donor with ankylosing spondylitis or in good health (not recorded which). Each CDR3 is given with its conserved first and last residue. Clone size is given for some rows only: seen once, a few or many times, or a class if the clone is expanded.

size: few; J: TRBJ2-7; V: TRBV12-3/TRBV12-4; CDR3: CASSSQVPQGEQYF
size: few; J: TRBJ2-7; V: TRBV4-3; CDR3: CASSQDFLSGGEQYF
size: -; J: TRBJ2-2; V: TRBV5-1; CDR3: CASQSGANTGELFF
size: few; J: TRBJ2-1; V: TRBV4-1; CDR3: CASRRIAGGPYEQFF
size: few; J: TRBJ2-1; V: TRBV5-1; CDR3: CASSSPGLADNEQFF
size: -; J: TRBJ2-1; V: TRBV29-1; CDR3: CSVPTSGSRDEQFF
size: -; J: TRBJ2-2; V: TRBV6-5; CDR3: CASSWVGPNTGELFF
size: -; J: TRBJ2-5; V: TRBV7-6; CDR3: CASSYGLAVQETQYF
size: few; J: TRBJ1-4; V: TRBV10-3; CDR3: CAIREQLGNEKLFF
size: few; J: TRBJ1-1; V: TRBV5-1; CDR3: CASSGDSLNTEAFF
size: many; J: TRBJ2-7; V: TRBV28; CDR3: CASSWTGGSYEQYF
size: -; J: TRBJ1-1; V: TRBV6-2/TRBV6-3; CDR3: CASSYLGDGTEAFF
size: -; J: TRBJ2-4; V: TRBV20-1; CDR3: CSALGEGGHIQYF
size: few; J: TRBJ2-2; V: TRBV9; CDR3: CASSVGGTSNTGELFF
size: few; J: TRBJ2-7; V: TRBV9; CDR3: CASSVAAYSYEQYF
size: once; J: TRBJ2-2; V: TRBV28; CDR3: CASSLGARTGELFF
size: few; J: TRBJ2-1; V: TRBV28; CDR3: CASSFPVGANNEQFF
size: once; J: TRBJ2-3; V: TRBV7-3; CDR3: CASSKGLAVNTDTQYF
size: few; J: TRBJ2-1; V: TRBV4-3; CDR3: CASSQETGFNEQFF
size: few; J: TRBJ2-2; V: TRBV7-3; CDR3: CASSLVPPANTGELFF
size: -; J: TRBJ2-7; V: TRBV27; CDR3: CASSLDADRGVYEQYF
size: few; J: TRBJ2-2; V: TRBV11-2; CDR3: CASGALAGVYTGELFF
size: -; J: TRBJ2-2; V: TRBV7-2; CDR3: CASSQPVPPGELFF
size: few; J: TRBJ2-6; V: TRBV7-3; CDR3: CASSSWNGFSGANVLTF
size: few; J: TRBJ2-3; V: TRBV7-2; CDR3: CASSSDRGSDTQYF
size: few; J: TRBJ1-1; V: TRBV12-3/TRBV12-4; CDR3: CASSLITPGAFF
size: -; J: TRBJ2-1; V: TRBV20-1; CDR3: CSASSLVAGDNEQFF
size: few; J: TRBJ1-4; V: TRBV20-1; CDR3: CSAEGAVGTNEKLFF
size: few; J: TRBJ1-1; V: TRBV5-1; CDR3: CASSRREGTEAFF